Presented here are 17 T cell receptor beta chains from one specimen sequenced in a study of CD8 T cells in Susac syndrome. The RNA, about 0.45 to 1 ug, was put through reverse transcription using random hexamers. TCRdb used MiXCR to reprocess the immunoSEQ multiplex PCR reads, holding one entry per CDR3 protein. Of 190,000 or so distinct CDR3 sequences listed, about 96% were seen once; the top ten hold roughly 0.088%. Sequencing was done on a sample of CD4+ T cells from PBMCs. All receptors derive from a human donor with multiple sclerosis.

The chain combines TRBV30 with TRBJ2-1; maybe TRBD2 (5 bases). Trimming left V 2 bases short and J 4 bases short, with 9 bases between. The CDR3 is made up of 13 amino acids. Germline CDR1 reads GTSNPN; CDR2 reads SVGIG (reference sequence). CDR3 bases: TGTGCCTGGAGTCCGTCGGGATACAATGAGCAGTTCTTC. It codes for CAWSPSGYNEQFF.

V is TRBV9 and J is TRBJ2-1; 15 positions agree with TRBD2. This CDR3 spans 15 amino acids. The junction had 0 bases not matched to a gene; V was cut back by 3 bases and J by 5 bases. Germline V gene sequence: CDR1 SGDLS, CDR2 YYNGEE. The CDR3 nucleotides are TGTGCCAGCAGCGGGACTAGCGGGAGGGACAATGAGCAGTTCTTC. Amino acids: CASSGTSGRDNEQFF.

CDR3 protein: CASMGSTEAFF. The CDR3 DNA reads as TGTGCCAGTATGGGTAGCACTGAAGCTTTCTTT. This chain joins TRBV19 and TRBJ1-1, with D unclear. This CDR3 contains 11 residues. Germline CDR1 is LNHDA and CDR2 is SQIVND (reference sequence). V was shortened by 7 bases and J by 4 bases, with 7 bases between the two germline ends.

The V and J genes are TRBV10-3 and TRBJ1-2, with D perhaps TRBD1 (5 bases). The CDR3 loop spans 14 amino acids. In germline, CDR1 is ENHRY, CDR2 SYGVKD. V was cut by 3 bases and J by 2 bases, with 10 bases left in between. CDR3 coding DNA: TGTGCCATCAGTGACAGGGAGCGGAACTATGGCTACACCTTC. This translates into CAISDRERNYGYTF.

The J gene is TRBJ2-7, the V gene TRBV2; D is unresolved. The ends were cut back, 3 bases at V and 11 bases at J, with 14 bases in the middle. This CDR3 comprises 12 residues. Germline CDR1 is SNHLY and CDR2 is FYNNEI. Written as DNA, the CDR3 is TGTGCCAGCAGTGACGTGGACCCGCGGAAGTACTTC. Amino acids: CASSDVDPRKYF.

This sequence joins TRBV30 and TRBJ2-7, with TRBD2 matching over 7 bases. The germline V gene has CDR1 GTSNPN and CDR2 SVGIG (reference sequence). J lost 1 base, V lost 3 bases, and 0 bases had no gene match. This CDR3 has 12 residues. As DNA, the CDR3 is TGTGCCTGGAGGGGGGGGTCCTACGAGCAGTACTTC. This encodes CAWRGGSYEQYF.

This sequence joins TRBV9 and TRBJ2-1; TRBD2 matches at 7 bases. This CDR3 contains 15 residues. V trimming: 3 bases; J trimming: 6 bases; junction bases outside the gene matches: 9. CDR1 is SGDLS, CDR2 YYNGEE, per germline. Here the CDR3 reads CASSDRDYLSNEQFF. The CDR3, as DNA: TGTGCCAGCAGCGACCGGGACTACCTCTCCAATGAGCAGTTCTTC.

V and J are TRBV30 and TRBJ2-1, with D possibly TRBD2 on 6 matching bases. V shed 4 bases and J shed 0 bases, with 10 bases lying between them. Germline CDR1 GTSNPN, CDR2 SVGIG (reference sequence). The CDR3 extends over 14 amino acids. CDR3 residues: CAWTSVYSYNEQFF. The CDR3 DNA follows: TGTGCCTGGACTAGCGTATACTCCTACAATGAGCAGTTCTTC.

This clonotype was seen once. In DNA, the CDR3 is TGTGCCAGCAGCTTTGGGACCGGGAACGAGCAGTACTTC. Translating gives CASSFGTGNEQYF. The chain is built from TRBV7-3 and TRBJ2-7; D may be TRBD1 or TRBD2 (5 bases each). The CDR3 is 13 amino acids. V was trimmed by 3 bases and J by 5 bases, leaving 11 bases between them. The germline CDR1 and CDR2 sequences are SGHTA and FQGTGA.

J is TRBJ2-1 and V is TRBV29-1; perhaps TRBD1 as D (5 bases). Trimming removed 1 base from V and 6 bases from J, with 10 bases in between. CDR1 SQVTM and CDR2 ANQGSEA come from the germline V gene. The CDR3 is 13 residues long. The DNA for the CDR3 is TGCAGCGTTGAAGTCAGGGTTCCCAATGAGCAGTTCTTC. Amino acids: CSVEVRVPNEQFF.

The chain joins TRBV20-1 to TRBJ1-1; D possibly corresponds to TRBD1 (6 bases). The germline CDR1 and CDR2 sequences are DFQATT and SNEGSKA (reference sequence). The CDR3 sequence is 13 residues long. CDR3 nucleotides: TGCAGACCGGACGACAGGCAGAACACTGAAGCTTTCTTT. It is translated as CRPDDRQNTEAFF.

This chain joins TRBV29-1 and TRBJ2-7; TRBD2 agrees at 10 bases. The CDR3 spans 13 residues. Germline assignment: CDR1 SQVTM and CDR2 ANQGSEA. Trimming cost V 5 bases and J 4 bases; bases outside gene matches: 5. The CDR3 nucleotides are TGCAGCGTTCAGCCTAGCGGGGGTTACGAGCAGTACTTC. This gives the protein CSVQPSGGYEQYF.

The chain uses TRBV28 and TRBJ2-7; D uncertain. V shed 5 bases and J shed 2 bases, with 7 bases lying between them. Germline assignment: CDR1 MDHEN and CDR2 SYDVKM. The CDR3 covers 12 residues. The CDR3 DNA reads TGTGCCAGCAGTGTAACTACCTACGAGCAGTACTTC. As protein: CASSVTTYEQYF.

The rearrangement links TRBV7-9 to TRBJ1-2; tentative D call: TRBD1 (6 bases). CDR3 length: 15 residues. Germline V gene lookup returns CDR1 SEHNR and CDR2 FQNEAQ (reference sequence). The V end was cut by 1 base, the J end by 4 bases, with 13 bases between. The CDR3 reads CASSLEGRGGYGYTF. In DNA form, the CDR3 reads TGTGCCAGCAGCTTAGAGGGCAGGGGAGGCTATGGCTACACCTTC.

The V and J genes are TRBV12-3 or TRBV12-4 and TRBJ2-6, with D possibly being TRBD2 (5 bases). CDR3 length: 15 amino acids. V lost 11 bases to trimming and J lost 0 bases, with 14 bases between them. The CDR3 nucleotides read TGTGCCGGTTCTAGAGGGAGCTCTGGGGCCAACGTCCTGACTTTC. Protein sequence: CAGSRGSSGANVLTF.

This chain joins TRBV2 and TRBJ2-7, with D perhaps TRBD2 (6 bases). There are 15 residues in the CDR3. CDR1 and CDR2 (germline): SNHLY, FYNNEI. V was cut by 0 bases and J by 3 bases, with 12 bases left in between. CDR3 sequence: CASSEAVGSFYEQYF. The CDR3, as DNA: TGTGCCAGCAGTGAAGCTGTCGGGAGTTTCTACGAGCAGTACTTC.

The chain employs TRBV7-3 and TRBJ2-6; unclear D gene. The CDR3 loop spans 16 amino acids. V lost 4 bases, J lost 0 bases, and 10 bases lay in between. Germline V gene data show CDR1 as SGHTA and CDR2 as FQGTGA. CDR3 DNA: TGTGCCAGCAGCTCAAGTGGCGGCTCTGGGGCCAACGTCCTGACTTTC. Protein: CASSSSGGSGANVLTF.